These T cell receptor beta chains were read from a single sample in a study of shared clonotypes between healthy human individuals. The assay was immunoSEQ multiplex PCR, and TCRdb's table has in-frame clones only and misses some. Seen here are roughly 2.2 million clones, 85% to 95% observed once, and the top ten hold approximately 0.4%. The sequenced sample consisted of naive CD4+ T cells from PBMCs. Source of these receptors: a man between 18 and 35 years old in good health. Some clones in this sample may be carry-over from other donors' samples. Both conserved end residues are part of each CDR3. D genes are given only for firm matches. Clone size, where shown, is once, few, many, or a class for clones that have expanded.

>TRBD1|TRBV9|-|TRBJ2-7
CASSVGTGTYEQYF
TGTGCCAGCAGCGTCGGGACAGGGACATACGAGCAGTACTTC
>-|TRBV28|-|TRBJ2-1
CASSIPGSTGYNEQFF
TGTGCCAGCAGTATCCCCGGGTCTACCGGCTACAATGAGCAGTTCTTC
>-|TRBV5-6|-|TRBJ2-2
CASSPLGGDRNTNTGELFF
TGTGCCAGCAGCCCTCTGGGGGGTGACAGGAATACGAACACCGGGGAGCTGTTTTTT
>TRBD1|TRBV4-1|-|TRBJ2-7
CASSPIPGQGDEQYF
TGCGCCAGCAGCCCAATACCGGGACAGGGGGACGAGCAGTACTTC
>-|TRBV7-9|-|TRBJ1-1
CASNRMNTEAFF
TGTGCCAGCAATCGAATGAACACTGAAGCTTTCTTT
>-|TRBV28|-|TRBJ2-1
CASRRPDSYNEQFF
TGTGCCAGCAGGCGCCCCGACTCCTACAATGAGCAGTTCTTC
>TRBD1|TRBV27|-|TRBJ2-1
CASSFPGGSEFF
TGTGCCAGCAGTTTCCCAGGGGGCTCGGAGTTCTTC
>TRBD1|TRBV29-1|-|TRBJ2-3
CSVPRGRTDTQYF
TGCAGCGTTCCCAGGGGGCGAACAGATACGCAGTATTTT
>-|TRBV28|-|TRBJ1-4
CASSSHRDEKLFF
TGTGCCAGCAGTTCTCACAGGGATGAAAAACTGTTTTTT
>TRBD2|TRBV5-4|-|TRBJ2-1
CASSLGLAGVNEQFF
TGTGCCAGCAGCTTGGGGTTAGCGGGAGTCAATGAGCAGTTCTTC
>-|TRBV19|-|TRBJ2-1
CASSISPSPYNEQFF
TGTGCCAGTAGTATATCCCCTAGTCCATACAATGAGCAGTTCTTC
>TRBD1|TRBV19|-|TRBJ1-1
CASILQGGYTEAFF
TGTGCCAGTATCCTCCAGGGGGGATACACTGAAGCTTTCTTT
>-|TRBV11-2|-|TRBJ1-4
CASSPPGLRNEKLFF
TGTGCCAGCAGCCCTCCGGGACTCCGAAATGAAAAACTGTTTTTT
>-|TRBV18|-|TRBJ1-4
CASSTTQGFYEKLFF
TGTGCCAGCTCAACCACCCAAGGGTTTTATGAAAAACTGTTTTTT
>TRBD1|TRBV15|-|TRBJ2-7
CATSRLQGAHLDEQYF
TGTGCCACCAGCAGGCTACAGGGGGCGCATCTAGACGAGCAGTACTTC
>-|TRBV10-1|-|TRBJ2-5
CASSESLAQETQYF
TGCGCCAGCAGTGAGTCGTTAGCTCAAGAGACCCAGTACTTC
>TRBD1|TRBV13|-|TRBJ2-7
CASSPRDRGYEQYF
TGTGCCAGCAGCCCCCGGGACAGGGGCTACGAGCAGTACTTC
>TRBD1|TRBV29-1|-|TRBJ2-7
CSGGQGGPYEQYF
TGCAGCGGCGGACAGGGTGGACCCTACGAGCAGTACTTC
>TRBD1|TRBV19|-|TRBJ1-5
CASSLDRDNQPQHF
TGTGCCAGTAGTTTAGACAGGGACAATCAGCCCCAGCATTTT
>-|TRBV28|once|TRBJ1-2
CASSLHATPTGNYGYTF
TGTGCCAGCAGCCTCCATGCGACCCCCACAGGGAACTATGGCTACACCTTC
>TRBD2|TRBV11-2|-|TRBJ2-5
CASRSVAGGPGETQYF
TGTGCCAGCAGATCCGTAGCGGGAGGGCCTGGGGAGACCCAGTACTTC
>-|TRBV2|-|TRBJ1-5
CASSEWGLNQPQHF
TGTGCCAGCAGTGAGTGGGGGCTCAATCAGCCCCAGCATTTT
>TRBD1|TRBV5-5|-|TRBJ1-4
CASSLVTGQLFF
TGTGCCAGCAGCCTTGTAACGGGACAGCTGTTTTTT
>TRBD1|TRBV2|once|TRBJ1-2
CASSAGQAYLYGYTF
TGTGCCAGCAGTGCTGGACAGGCCTACCTCTATGGCTACACCTTC
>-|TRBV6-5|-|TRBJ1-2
CASSRRGQYGYTF
TGTGCCAGCAGCCGCAGGGGCCAATATGGCTACACCTTC
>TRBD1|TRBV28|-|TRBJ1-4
CASSRDRGPREKLFF
TGTGCCAGCAGCCGGGACAGGGGGCCGAGAGAAAAACTGTTTTTT
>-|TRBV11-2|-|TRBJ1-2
CASSLRVDGYTF
TGTGCCAGCAGCTTACGAGTTGATGGCTACACCTTC
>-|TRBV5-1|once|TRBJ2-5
CASSPPRGGQETQYF
TGCGCCAGCAGCCCTCCCAGGGGGGGGCAAGAGACCCAGTACTTC
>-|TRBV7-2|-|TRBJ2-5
CASSQQSLGSRETQYF
TGTGCCAGCAGCCAACAGTCCTTAGGGTCCCGCGAGACCCAGTACTTC
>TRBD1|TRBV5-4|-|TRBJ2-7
CASSLGGQGALYEQYF
TGTGCCAGCAGCTTGGGGGGACAGGGTGCCCTCTACGAGCAGTACTTC
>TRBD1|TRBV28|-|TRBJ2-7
CASSFRDRVAYEQYF
TGTGCCAGCAGCTTCCGGGACAGGGTCGCCTACGAGCAGTACTTC
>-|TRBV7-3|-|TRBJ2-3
CASSLFTSTDTQYF
TGTGCCAGCAGCTTATTTACTAGCACAGATACGCAGTATTTT
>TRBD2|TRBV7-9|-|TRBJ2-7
CASSRPRASGSYEQYF
TGTGCCAGCAGCCGGCCTCGGGCTAGCGGGAGTTACGAGCAGTACTTC
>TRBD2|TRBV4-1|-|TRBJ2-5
CASSQQPGLGSPQYF
TGCGCCAGCAGCCAACAACCGGGACTAGGCTCCCCCCAGTACTTC
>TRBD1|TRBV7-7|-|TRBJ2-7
CASSLEWDRDYEQYF
TGTGCCAGCAGCTTAGAATGGGACAGAGACTACGAGCAGTACTTC
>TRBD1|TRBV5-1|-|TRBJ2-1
CASSLAGQGEQFF
TGCGCCAGCAGCTTAGCCGGACAGGGTGAGCAGTTCTTC
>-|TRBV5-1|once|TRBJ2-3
CASSLYTGADTDTQYF
TGCGCCAGCAGCTTGTATACGGGAGCGGACACAGATACGCAGTATTTT
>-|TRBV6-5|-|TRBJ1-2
CASSYRGVYGYTF
TGTGCCAGCAGTTACAGGGGGGTCTATGGCTACACCTTC
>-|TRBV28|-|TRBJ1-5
CASRRSWGVYQPQHF
TGTGCCAGCAGGCGCAGCTGGGGGGTGTATCAGCCCCAGCATTTT
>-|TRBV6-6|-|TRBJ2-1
CASSLGQQREQFF
TGTGCCAGCAGTCTCGGACAGCAGAGAGAGCAGTTCTTC
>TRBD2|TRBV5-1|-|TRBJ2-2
CASSLAGVTGELFF
TGCGCCAGCAGCTTAGCGGGAGTCACCGGGGAGCTGTTTTTT
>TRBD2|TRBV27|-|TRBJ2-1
CASSPGTSGSLEFF
TGTGCCAGCAGTCCGGGGACTAGCGGGAGTTTGGAGTTCTTC
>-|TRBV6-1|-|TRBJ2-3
CASSELARMSDTQYF
TGTGCCAGCAGTGAACTAGCCCGAATGTCAGATACGCAGTATTTT
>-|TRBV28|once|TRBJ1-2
CASSPWDYGYTF
TGTGCCAGCTCCCCCTGGGACTATGGCTACACCTTC
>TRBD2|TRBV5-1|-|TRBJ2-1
CASSLGLAGGLYNEQFF
TGCGCCAGCAGCTTGGGGCTAGCGGGAGGGTTATACAATGAGCAGTTCTTC
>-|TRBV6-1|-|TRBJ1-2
CASSEAGRNYGYTF
TGTGCCAGCAGTGAAGCGGGAAGGAACTATGGCTACACCTTC
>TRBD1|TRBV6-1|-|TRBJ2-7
CASSEGTGAFHEQYF
TGTGCCAGCAGTGAAGGGACAGGGGCTTTCCACGAGCAGTACTTC
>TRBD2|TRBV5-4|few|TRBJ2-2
CASSRLAPNTGELFF
TGTGCCAGCAGCCGACTAGCGCCGAACACCGGGGAGCTGTTTTTT
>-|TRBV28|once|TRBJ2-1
CASSFKGPIPEQFF
TGTGCCAGCAGTTTCAAAGGGCCCATCCCTGAGCAGTTCTTC
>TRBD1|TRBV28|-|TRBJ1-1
CASSSRTGPITEAFF
TGTGCCAGCAGTTCCCGGACAGGACCGATTACGGAAGCTTTCTTT
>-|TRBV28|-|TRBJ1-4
CASSLTGPNEKLFF
TGTGCCAGCAGTTTAACAGGGCCTAATGAAAAACTGTTTTTT
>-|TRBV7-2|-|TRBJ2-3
CASKGTSTDTQYF
TGTGCCAGCAAAGGGACGAGCACAGATACGCAGTATTTT
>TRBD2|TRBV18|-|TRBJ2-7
CASSSDGRYYEQYF
TGTGCCAGCTCATCCGACGGGAGGTACTACGAGCAGTACTTC
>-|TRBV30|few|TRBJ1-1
CAWAGQSDTEAFF
TGTGCCTGGGCCGGACAGTCTGACACTGAAGCTTTCTTT
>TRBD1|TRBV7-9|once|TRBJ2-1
CASSLGTGGLVEQFF
TGTGCCAGCAGCTTAGGGACAGGGGGCCTGGTTGAGCAGTTCTTC
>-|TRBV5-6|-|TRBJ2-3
CASSFLGTDTQYF
TGTGCCAGCAGCTTCCTGGGCACAGATACGCAGTATTTT
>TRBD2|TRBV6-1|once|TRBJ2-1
CASSQGLAGGGEQFF
TGTGCCAGCAGCCAAGGACTAGCGGGAGGCGGTGAGCAGTTCTTC
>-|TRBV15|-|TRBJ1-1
CATSYMDSLNTEAFF
TGTGCCACCAGCTACATGGACAGCCTCAACACTGAAGCTTTCTTT
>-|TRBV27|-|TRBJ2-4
CASSSLGYGIQYF
TGTGCCAGCAGTTCCCTTGGGTATGGCATTCAGTACTTC
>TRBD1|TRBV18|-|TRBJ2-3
CASSPPVGQGKRTDTQYF
TGTGCCAGCTCACCCCCTGTAGGACAGGGGAAACGCACAGATACGCAGTATTTT